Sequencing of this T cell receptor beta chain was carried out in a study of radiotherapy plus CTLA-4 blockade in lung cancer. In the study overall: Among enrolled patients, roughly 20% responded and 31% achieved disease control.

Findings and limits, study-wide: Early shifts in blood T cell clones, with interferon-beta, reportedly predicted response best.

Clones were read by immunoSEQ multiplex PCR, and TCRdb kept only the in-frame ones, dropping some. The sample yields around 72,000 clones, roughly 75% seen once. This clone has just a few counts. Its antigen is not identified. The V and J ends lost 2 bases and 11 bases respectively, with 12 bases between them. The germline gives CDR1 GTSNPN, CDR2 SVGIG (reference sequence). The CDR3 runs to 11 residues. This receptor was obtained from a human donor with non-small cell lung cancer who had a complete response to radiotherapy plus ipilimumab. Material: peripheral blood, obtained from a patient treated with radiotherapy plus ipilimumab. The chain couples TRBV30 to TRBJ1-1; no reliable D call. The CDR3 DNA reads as TGTGCCTGGAGTCAGCGAAGTGTGGCTTTCTTT. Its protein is CAWSQRSVAFF.